Below, 26 T cell receptor beta chains from the same sample are listed, as sequenced in a study of shared clonotypes between healthy human individuals. The method was immunoSEQ multiplex PCR; TCRdb's version includes in-frame clones alone and lacks a portion of them. The sample includes 300,000 to 400,000 clones, under 80% of them seen just once. Material for sequencing was memory CD4+ T cells sorted from blood. As for subset: CD45RA-negative fraction. Receptors were obtained from a man aged 25-45 years in good health.

This chain connects TRBV30 to TRBJ2-2; possibly TRBD1 for D (6 bases). With 1 base removed from V and 5 bases from J, the gap between germline ends came to 14 bases. Germline V CDR1 and CDR2: GTSNPN, SVGIG (reference sequence). This CDR3 spans 15 amino acids. CDR3 sequence: CAWSGGAGETGELFF. DNA for the CDR3: TGTGCCTGGAGTGGGGGTGCAGGGGAAACCGGGGAGCTGTTTTTT.

The gene calls are TRBV5-1 and TRBJ2-5, with D uncertain. V was trimmed by 0 bases and J by 1 base, leaving 7 bases between them. CDR3 length: 14 amino acids. Per germline, CDR1 SGHRS and CDR2 YFSETQ. In DNA form, the CDR3 reads TGCGCCAGCAGCTTGGTGTTGGGCCAAGAGACCCAGTACTTC. Translating gives CASSLVLGQETQYF.

V usage is TRBV18 and J usage is TRBJ2-7, with no clear D. Germline CDR1 and CDR2: KGHSH and LQKENI. The V gene lost 2 bases and the J gene lost 3 bases, with 8 bases spanning the gap. The CDR3 spans 13 residues. The CDR3 spells CASSPGPGYEQYF. The CDR3 DNA reads as TGTGCCAGCTCACCAGGTCCGGGCTACGAGCAGTACTTC.

The J gene is TRBJ1-2, the V gene TRBV5-1; 10 bases map to TRBD1. The length of the CDR3 is 13 residues. The germline V gene has CDR1 SGHRS and CDR2 YFSETQ. V gave up 3 bases and J gave up 6 bases; unmatched junction bases: 2. The CDR3 sequence is CASSWGTGDGYTF. CDR3 coding DNA: TGCGCCAGCAGCTGGGGGACAGGGGATGGCTACACCTTC.

The gene calls are TRBV2 and TRBJ2-3; D unclear. Between the trimmed V and J ends, which lost 6 bases and 6 bases, there was a span of 10 bases. This CDR3 has 12 residues. The germline V gene has CDR1 SNHLY and CDR2 FYNNEI. Here the CDR3 reads CASRTERDTQYF. CDR3 DNA: TGTGCCAGCAGGACGGAACGGGATACGCAGTATTTT. The entire variable domain, with the rest obtained from reference TRBV2 and TRBJ2-3, is as follows: EPEVTQTPSHQVTQMGQEVILRCVPISNHLYFYWYRQILGQKVEFLVSFYNNEISEKSEIFDDQFSVERPDGSNFTLKIRSTKLEDSAMYFCASRTERDTQYFGPGTRLTVL.

The chain is built from TRBV7-8 and TRBJ1-1; D is unresolved. In germline, CDR1 is SGHVS, CDR2 FQNEAQ. V lost 3 bases, J lost 4 bases, and 9 bases lay in between. The length of the CDR3 is 13 residues. The CDR3 coding sequence is TGTGCCAGCAGCTTCGGGGAAATCACTGAAGCTTTCTTT. This gives the protein CASSFGEITEAFF.

This chain links TRBV7-8 with TRBJ1-1, with D tentatively TRBD1 (5 bases). The CDR3 loop spans 13 amino acids. CDR1 and CDR2 (germline): SGHVS, FQNEAQ. Trimming shortened V by 3 bases and J by 3 bases, and 8 bases separated the two germline ends. The CDR3 loop reads CASSLTADTEAFF. The CDR3 DNA is TGTGCCAGCAGCTTGACAGCGGACACTGAAGCTTTCTTT.

The gene calls are TRBV4-1 and TRBJ2-3; D remains unclear. V was trimmed by 3 bases and J by 10 bases, leaving 14 bases between them. This CDR3 has 13 amino acids. Germline V lookup: CDR1 MGHRA, CDR2 YSYEKL. CDR3 amino acids: CASSQVNPLAQYF. The CDR3 nucleotides read TGCGCCAGCAGCCAGGTTAACCCCTTAGCGCAGTATTTT.

J is TRBJ1-2 and V is TRBV28; 7 positions match TRBD1. This CDR3 is 15 amino acids long. CDR1 is MDHEN, CDR2 SYDVKM, per germline. With V trimmed by 4 bases and J by 0 bases, 5 bases remained unmatched. CDR3 DNA sequence: TGTGCCAGCAGTTCGGAGACAGGGACTAACTATGGCTACACCTTC. Translating gives CASSSETGTNYGYTF.

This clone was counted once. Written as DNA, the CDR3 is TGTGCCCCTCGCCCTAGGGCGGGCGGCTACACCTTC. Its protein product is CAPRPRAGGYTF. The chain couples TRBV19 to TRBJ1-2, with D unclear. CDR1 is LNHDA, CDR2 SQIVND, per germline (reference sequence). This CDR3 has 12 residues. V shed 11 bases and J shed 8 bases, with 18 bases lying between them.

This sequence joins TRBV18 and TRBJ2-3, with 7 bases identical to TRBD2. Germline V lookup: CDR1 KGHSH, CDR2 LQKENI. The V and J ends lost 3 bases and 0 bases, in that order; junction bases with no gene match: 6. This CDR3 has 16 residues. The CDR3 loop reads CASSPFYSGSTDTQYF. The CDR3 nucleotides read TGTGCCAGCTCACCTTTTTATAGCGGGAGCACAGATACGCAGTATTTT.

This clone was picked up many times. The chain links TRBV27 to TRBJ2-1; maybe TRBD1 (5 bases). This CDR3 contains 14 residues. V dropped 3 bases and J dropped 4 bases, with 10 bases sitting between them. The germline CDR1 and CDR2 sequences are MNHEY and SMNVEV (reference sequence). This CDR3 reads CASSFLGAYNEQFF. The CDR3 DNA sequence: TGTGCCAGCAGTTTCTTAGGGGCATACAATGAGCAGTTCTTC.

V usage is TRBV5-8 and J usage is TRBJ1-5, with D unclear. Trimming left V 1 base short and J 4 bases short, with 15 bases between. The CDR3 has 16 residues. From germline, CDR1 is SGHTS and CDR2 YDEGEE. CDR3 loop: CASSLWGTEANQPQHF. The CDR3 DNA is TGTGCCAGCAGCTTGTGGGGAACTGAGGCGAATCAGCCCCAGCATTTT.

This sequence joins TRBV19 and TRBJ1-5, with 7 bases fitting TRBD1. Looked up from germline, CDR1 is LNHDA and CDR2 is SQIVND (reference sequence). The V and J ends lost 5 bases and 2 bases, in that order; junction bases with no gene match: 12. The length of the CDR3 is 17 residues. The CDR3 is CASSWEIGGTGNQPQHF. CDR3 nucleotides: TGTGCCAGTAGTTGGGAGATCGGAGGGACAGGCAATCAGCCCCAGCATTTT.

V and J are TRBV10-3 and TRBJ2-7, with 9 bases fitting TRBD1. Per the germline V gene, CDR1 is ENHRY and CDR2 is SYGVKD. This CDR3 comprises 16 residues. After removal of 6 bases from V and 1 base from J, the junction contained 10 bases not matched to a gene. The CDR3 spells CAIRNPGQGVSYEQYF. As DNA, the CDR3 is TGTGCCATCAGAAACCCGGGACAGGGTGTGTCCTACGAGCAGTACTTC.

The chain couples TRBV28 to TRBJ1-4; D may be TRBD1 (5 bases). Germline CDR1 is MDHEN and CDR2 is SYDVKM. Trimming took off 4 bases at V and 7 bases at J, with 22 bases between the two ends. The CDR3 length is 17 residues. The CDR3 bases are TGTGCCAGCAGTTCCCCTTCCGTGGCCAGGGCGGGTGAAAAACTGTTTTTT. This sequence encodes CASSSPSVARAGEKLFF. The full variable domain, rest sourced from reference TRBV28 and TRBJ1-4, is DVKVTQSSRYLVKRTGEKVFLECVQDMDHENMFWYRQDPGLGLRLIYFSYDVKMKEKGDIPEGYSVSREKKERFSLILESASTNQTSMYLCASSSPSVARAGEKLFFGSGTQLSVL.

The chain recombines TRBV15 with TRBJ1-3; D call uncertain. CDR1 LNHNV and CDR2 YYDKDF come from the germline V gene (reference sequence). The CDR3 has 12 amino acids. V lost 0 bases and J 7 bases, leaving 4 bases between the germline ends. This chain's CDR3 is CATSRDPNTIYF. CDR3 in DNA: TGTGCCACCAGCAGAGATCCTAACACCATATATTTT.

The gene calls are TRBV18 and TRBJ2-3, with D maybe TRBD2 (6 bases). In germline, CDR1 is KGHSH, CDR2 LQKENI. Between the trimmed V and J ends, which lost 6 bases and 5 bases, there was a span of 18 bases. The CDR3 totals 15 residues. The CDR3 protein is CASSPRAQGGDTQYF. The CDR3 DNA sequence: TGTGCCAGCTCGCCCCGGGCCCAGGGAGGAGATACGCAGTATTTT.

This rearrangement joins TRBV5-4 to TRBJ2-1, with D tentatively TRBD2 (5 bases). This CDR3 is 15 amino acids long. Trimming took off 7 bases at V and 8 bases at J, with 22 bases between the two ends. Germline V gives CDR1 SGHNT, CDR2 YYREEE (reference sequence). The CDR3 DNA reads as TGTGCCAGCGCCCCTACCCCGGGGTATGGCGATGAGCAGTTCTTC. Protein product: CASAPTPGYGDEQFF.

This sequence joins TRBV7-2 and TRBJ2-3; the match to TRBD1 covers 10 bases. The length of the CDR3 is 15 residues. Germline values: CDR1 SGHTA, CDR2 FQGNSA. The V segment lost 1 base and the J segment 2 bases; nucleotides outside the gene matches: 0. The CDR3 nucleotides read TGTGCCAGCAGCTTAGGACAGGGGGCCACAGATACGCAGTATTTT. It is translated as CASSLGQGATDTQYF.

This chain joins TRBV7-2 and TRBJ2-4, with D perhaps TRBD2 (5 bases). This CDR3 has 15 amino acids. Per germline, CDR1 SGHTA and CDR2 FQGNSA. Trimming cost V 5 bases and J 6 bases, with 17 bases left between them. The CDR3 protein is CASSLNTQGRNIQYF. The CDR3 bases are TGTGCCAGCAGCCTAAACACCCAAGGGAGAAACATTCAGTACTTC.

Here the CDR3 reads CASSSTGGLDEKLFF. The CDR3 region has the DNA TGTGCCAGCAGTTCAACAGGGGGATTGGACGAAAAACTGTTTTTT. This chain connects TRBV28 to TRBJ1-4; 8 bases align to TRBD1. The CDR3 consists of 15 residues. Germline lookup yields CDR1 MDHEN and CDR2 SYDVKM. V trimming: 4 bases; J trimming: 8 bases; junction bases outside the gene matches: 9.

The chain has TRBV11-3 and TRBJ2-5, with D uncertain. Trimming stripped 2 bases from V and 3 bases from J, with 4 bases between. This CDR3 is 12 amino acids long. Germline V gene sequence: CDR1 SGHNT, CDR2 YENEEA. CDR3 bases: TGTGCCAGCAGCTTACTAGAAGAGACCCAGTACTTC. This sequence encodes CASSLLEETQYF.

The chain has TRBV10-3 and TRBJ1-4; D unresolved. The germline V gene has CDR1 ENHRY and CDR2 SYGVKD. The ends were cut back, 3 bases at V and 4 bases at J, with 9 bases in the middle. The length of the CDR3 is 14 residues. CDR3 in DNA: TGTGCCATCAGTGAAGCAGCGATTAATGAAAAACTGTTTTTT. This translates into CAISEAAINEKLFF.

The chain is built from TRBV5-1 and TRBJ2-5; perhaps TRBD2 as D (5 bases). Trimming took 4 bases from V and 3 from J, leaving 19 bases between them. The CDR3 extends over 16 amino acids. The germline gives CDR1 SGHRS, CDR2 YFSETQ. CDR3 sequence reads: CASSRRGGVSEETQYF. The CDR3, as DNA: TGCGCCAGCAGCCGACGGGGTGGAGTGTCCGAAGAGACCCAGTACTTC.

The chain uses TRBV6-6 and TRBJ1-5, with D hard to call. From germline, CDR1 is MNHNY and CDR2 SVGAGI (reference sequence). The CDR3 covers 14 residues. V dropped 0 bases and J dropped 4 bases, with 7 bases sitting between them. The CDR3 sequence is CASSYSAENQPQHF. CDR3 coding DNA: TGTGCCAGCAGTTACTCAGCGGAGAATCAGCCCCAGCATTTT.